The sample holds a few counts of the clone carrying this T cell receptor (beta chain). Germline loops: CDR1 SNHLY, CDR2 FYNNEI. The J segment lost 4 bases and the V segment lost 2 bases, leaving 21 bases of the junction unmatched. The CDR3 spans 20 residues. The data originate from a study of identical twins. Each CDR3 protein is one row after TCRdb ran MiXCR on the 5' RACE reads. The table lists 1.5 million to 2 million distinct CDR3 sequences, about 31% of them singletons, with more than 0.25% in the top ten. The rearrangement joins TRBV2 to TRBJ2-3, with TRBD1 identical over 7 bases. This sequence was found in a newborn girl in good health. Sequenced sample: cord blood. The CDR3: CASSERRQGVRIKFADTQYF. The CDR3 DNA reads TGTGCCAGCAGTGAAAGGCGGCAGGGGGTTCGGATAAAGTTTGCAGATACGCAGTATTTT.